This entry describes one T cell receptor (beta chain). The ends lost 6 bases at V and 1 base at J; junction bases unmatched: 10. This CDR3 contains 16 residues. Germline CDR1 is SEHNR and CDR2 is FQNEAQ (reference sequence). These data originate in a study of T cell changes during pregnancy in multiple sclerosis. The method was immunoSEQ multiplex PCR; TCRdb's version includes in-frame clones alone and lacks a portion of them. The table records about 20,000 clones, 87% of them present only once. This specimen consisted of CD8+ T cells from peripheral blood mononuclear cells, obtained in the third trimester of pregnancy. This chain joins TRBV7-9 and TRBJ2-5; 8 nucleotides match TRBD2. The TCR was taken from a female donor in good health, enrolled as a control in a pregnancy study. Here the CDR3 reads CASSTLRGVVQETQYF. The DNA of the CDR3 is TGTGCCAGCAGTACCCTGCGGGGGGTGGTCCAAGAGACCCAGTACTTC. Using reference TRBV7-9 and TRBJ2-5 for the parts outside the CDR3, the full variable domain is DTGVSQNPRHKITKRGQNVTFRCDPISEHNRLYWYRQTLGQGPEFLTYFQNEAQLEKSRLLSDRFSAERPKGSFSTLEIQRTEQGDSAMYLCASSTLRGVVQETQYFGPGTRLLVL.